The clone carrying this TCR beta chain came up many times. The antigen remains undetermined. These data originate in a study of human T cells and chemical hapten exposure. General study findings and limits: PT1 expanded TCR counts and patch test score were linked, and their correlation was positive. There was no change with DPC sensitization in TCRs above 1 in 1000 frequency.

This CDR3 has 14 amino acids. CDR1 and CDR2 (germline): MGHDK, SYGVNS. Deletions cut 2 bases from V and 0 bases from J, with 7 bases between. Specified time point: pre-sensitization, week 0. Treatment of the sample: therapeutic diphenylcyclopropenone sensitization with weekly scalp DPC. Using its own MiXCR run on the RACE reads, TCRdb lists one record per CDR3 protein. This sample yields roughly 120,000 distinct CDR3 sequences, of which approximately 15% are seen a single time; around 3% belongs to the top ten. The J gene is TRBJ2-5, the V gene TRBV25-1; possibly TRBD1 or TRBD2 for D (5 bases each). This receptor was identified in a woman aged 18-29 years with alopecia areata. Some clones in this sample may be carry-over from other donors' samples. The source was whole blood, collected in connection with sensitization to the hapten diphenylcyclopropenone (DPC). The CDR3 bases are TGTGCCAGCAGTGAACAGGGACACCAAGAGACCCAGTACTTC. Translation gives CASSEQGHQETQYF.